Below, 18 T cell receptor beta chains from the same sample are listed, as sequenced in a study of CD8 T cells in Susac syndrome. A quantity of about 0.5 to 1 ug RNA underwent reverse transcription using random hexamers. TCRdb redid the calling of the immunoSEQ multiplex PCR reads with MiXCR, one entry per CDR3 protein. The sample consists of around 140,000 distinct CDR3 sequences, less than 95% of them appearing once. The sample comprised CD4+ T cells from PBMCs. The receptors originated from a human donor in good health.

The chain employs TRBV7-9 and TRBJ2-2; 7 nucleotides align to TRBD1. Trimming removed 2 bases from V and 8 bases from J; junction bases left unmatched: 5. From germline, CDR1 is SEHNR and CDR2 FQNEAQ (reference sequence). The CDR3 has 14 amino acids. CDR3 protein: CASSLTWDRGELFF. The CDR3 DNA follows: TGTGCCAGCAGCTTAACGTGGGACAGAGGGGAGCTGTTTTTT.

This chain links TRBV29-1 with TRBJ1-5, with unresolved D. Germline assignment: CDR1 SQVTM and CDR2 ANQGSEA. The length of the CDR3 is 13 residues. With 8 bases removed from V and 0 bases from J, the gap between germline ends came to 11 bases. In DNA, the CDR3 is TGCAGCACTGGGGAGAGTAGCAATCAGCCCCAGCATTTT. It yields the protein CSTGESSNQPQHF.

This chain links TRBV6-6 with TRBJ2-3; D remains ambiguous. From germline, CDR1 is MNHNY and CDR2 SVGAGI (reference sequence). V lost 6 bases and J 4 bases, leaving 8 bases between the germline ends. CDR3 length: 12 amino acids. The CDR3: CASSNSPDTQYF. The CDR3 nucleotides read TGTGCCAGCAGCAACAGTCCAGATACGCAGTATTTT.

The chain links TRBV30 to TRBJ2-3; TRBD1 matches 7 bases. The germline V gene has CDR1 GTSNPN and CDR2 SVGIG (reference sequence). This CDR3 region has 19 residues. The junction had 18 bases not matched to a gene; V was cut back by 0 bases and J by 3 bases. The CDR3 reads CAWSVWIGTAERGTDTQYF. DNA for the CDR3: TGTGCCTGGAGTGTATGGATAGGGACAGCCGAGCGAGGGACAGATACGCAGTATTTT.

The V and J genes are TRBV7-3 and TRBJ2-3; TRBD2 agrees at 12 bases. J gave up 1 base and V 0 bases, and 5 bases lay outside the gene matches. The CDR3 sequence is 18 residues long. Germline lookup yields CDR1 SGHTA and CDR2 FQGTGA. CDR3 region: CASSLTRLAGARTDTQYF. As DNA, the CDR3 is TGTGCCAGCAGCTTAACCAGACTAGCGGGAGCTCGCACAGATACGCAGTATTTT.

The gene calls are TRBV6-5 and TRBJ1-1; D is possibly TRBD1 (6 bases). The CDR3 has 12 amino acids. Per the germline V gene, CDR1 is MNHEY and CDR2 is SVGAGI. V was clipped by 6 bases and J by 10 bases, with 15 bases between them. CDR3 nucleotide sequence: TGTGCCAGCAGCCGCACAGGGAAGCCAGCTTTCTTT. Protein product: CASSRTGKPAFF.

The V call is TRBV9, the J call TRBJ2-2, with 7 bases fitting TRBD2. V lost 3 bases and J lost 0; bases outside the gene matches: 14. In germline, CDR1 is SGDLS, CDR2 YYNGEE. The CDR3 covers 19 residues. CDR3 in DNA: TGTGCCAGCAGCGCAACATTAGGGAGGGCCCATTCGAACACCGGGGAGCTGTTTTTT. Translating gives CASSATLGRAHSNTGELFF. The variable domain in full, with the rest retrieved from reference TRBV9 and TRBJ2-2, is DSGVTQTPKHLITATGQRVTLRCSPRSGDLSVYWYQQSLDQGLQFLIQYYNGEERAKGNILERFSAQQFPDLHSELNLSSLELGDSALYFCASSATLGRAHSNTGELFFGEGSRLTVL.

The chain has TRBV7-2 and TRBJ1-5, with D possibly matching TRBD1 (6 bases). V lost 5 bases and J lost 2, with 13 bases in between. There are 15 residues in the CDR3. Germline CDR1 reads SGHTA; CDR2 reads FQGNSA. The CDR3 DNA sequence: TGTGCCAGCAGCCGGGGAGGGGGAGGCAATCAGCCCCAGCATTTT. It codes for CASSRGGGGNQPQHF.

The chain is built from TRBV20-1 and TRBJ2-7, with TRBD1 matching over 9 bases. With 6 bases clipped from V and 2 bases from J, the junction kept 8 bases outside the gene matches. Germline V lookup: CDR1 DFQATT, CDR2 SNEGSKA (reference sequence). The CDR3 consists of 14 residues. In DNA, the CDR3 is TGCAGTGCGAAAGGACAGGGGCGGGCCTACGAGCAGTACTTC. This encodes CSAKGQGRAYEQYF.

The chain links TRBV27 to TRBJ2-3; 7 nucleotides match TRBD1. Losses at the gene ends were 5 bases for V and 3 bases for J; bases not matched to a gene: 8. The CDR3 length is 15 residues. Per the germline V gene, CDR1 is MNHEY and CDR2 is SMNVEV (reference sequence). CDR3 protein: CASSLQGIKTDTQYF. The CDR3 nucleotides are TGTGCCAGCAGTCTACAGGGGATTAAAACAGATACGCAGTATTTT.

A single count supports this clonotype. This chain connects TRBV5-1 to TRBJ2-2; 10 positions agree with TRBD2. Germline values: CDR1 SGHRS, CDR2 YFSETQ. This CDR3 is 14 amino acids long. The J segment lost 6 bases and the V segment lost 5 bases, leaving 4 bases of the junction unmatched. The CDR3 protein is CASRTGTSAGELFF. The CDR3, as DNA: TGCGCCAGCAGAACCGGGACTAGCGCCGGGGAGCTGTTTTTT.

This clonotype was counted between two and nine times. CDR3 DNA: TGTGCCAGCAGTTTACCCAGGGGTGGCTACACCTTC. The encoded protein is CASSLPRGGYTF. The rearrangement joins TRBV12-3 or TRBV12-4 to TRBJ1-2, with D tentatively TRBD1 (6 bases). Trimming removed 2 bases at V and 7 bases at J, with 8 bases between. The CDR3 consists of 12 residues.

CDR3 sequence reads: CASSSYQGTPQETQYF. The CDR3 coding sequence is TGTGCCAGCAGTTCTTATCAGGGTACCCCACAAGAGACCCAGTACTTC. The chain couples TRBV13 to TRBJ2-5; TRBD1 is a possible D gene (5 bases). The length of the CDR3 is 16 residues. V lost 6 bases and J lost 2, with 19 bases in between. CDR1 is PRHDT, CDR2 FYEKMQ, per germline (reference sequence).

V is TRBV3-1 and J is TRBJ2-7; D is unclear. Germline V gives CDR1 LGHDT, CDR2 YNNKEL (reference sequence). V was shortened by 1 base and J by 1 base, with 8 bases between the two germline ends. The CDR3 runs to 14 residues. CDR3 sequence (DNA): TGTGCCAGCAGCCAAGGGCCTTCATCCTACGAGCAGTACTTC. Its translation: CASSQGPSSYEQYF.

This rearrangement joins TRBV6-1 to TRBJ2-1, with D uncertain. Germline V gives CDR1 MNHNS, CDR2 SASEGT. There are 16 residues in the CDR3. Trimming took off 7 bases at V and 0 bases at J, with 16 bases between the two ends. CDR3 in DNA: TGTGCCAGCACGCCGAGGAGCCTGAGCTCCTACAATGAGCAGTTCTTC. Encoded protein: CASTPRSLSSYNEQFF.

The chain carries TRBV6-6 and TRBJ1-1; D unresolved. V shed 2 bases and J shed 0 bases, with 13 bases lying between them. The germline gives CDR1 MNHNY, CDR2 SVGAGI (reference sequence). This CDR3 spans 16 amino acids. The chain's CDR3 is CASSYGGSRLNTEAFF. The CDR3 DNA reads TGTGCCAGCAGTTACGGAGGGAGTCGCTTGAACACTGAAGCTTTCTTT.

The chain couples TRBV18 to TRBJ2-5; the match to TRBD2 covers 10 bases. CDR3 size: 14 residues. Trimming took 1 base from V and 6 from J; bases not matched to a gene: 2. The V gene's germline CDR1 is KGHSH and CDR2 LQKENI. The CDR3 bases are TGTGCCAGCTCACCACAGCGGGAGGGCCAGACCCAGTACTTC. Its protein product is CASSPQREGQTQYF.

This clonotype has just one count. The chain recombines TRBV20-1 with TRBJ2-1, with 8 bases aligning to TRBD2. Germline assignment: CDR1 DFQATT and CDR2 SNEGSKA (reference sequence). The junction had 7 bases not matched to a gene; V was cut back by 2 bases and J by 4 bases. The CDR3 extends over 15 amino acids. The CDR3 sequence: CSARSTSGSYNEQFF. The CDR3 nucleotides are TGCAGTGCTAGATCAACTAGCGGAAGTTACAATGAGCAGTTCTTC.